A selection of T cell receptor beta chains follows, all from one sample in a study of cytomegalovirus exposure and HLA in healthy donors. Here immunoSEQ multiplex PCR was the method, and the copy in TCRdb shows in-frame clones only, minus some. The top ten clones hold about 3.8% of a sample with approximately 190,000 clones, 81% of them seen once. Sequenced sample: PBMCs. The receptors stem from a middle-aged man in good health and CMV-seronegative. CDR3s include the opening cysteine and the closing phenylalanine or tryptophan. D genes are given only for firm matches. Rows may omit the clone size; those that give it use once, few, many or a size class.

TRBV4-3	TRBD2	-	TRBJ2-1	TGCGCCAGCAGCCAAGATAGCGGGGGGGCATGGGATGAGCAGTTCTTC	CASSQDSGGAWDEQFF
TRBV27	TRBD2	-	TRBJ2-1	TGTGCCAGCATGGTCGGGGGGGCGTGGAATGAGCAGTTCTTC	CASMVGGAWNEQFF
TRBV5-1	-	-	TRBJ2-1	TGCGCCAGCAGCTTGGATATCAATGAGCAGTTCTTC	CASSLDINEQFF
TRBV7-6	-	-	TRBJ1-1	TGTGCCAGCAGCGACACTAGCGGCCTGCTAGCTTTCTTT	CASSDTSGLLAFF
TRBV5-6	-	-	TRBJ1-2	TGTGCCAGCAGCAGTACGCGGGGGGCCTATGGCTACACCTTC	CASSSTRGAYGYTF
TRBV7-6	-	-	TRBJ2-7	TGTGCCAGCAGCCTCCCGGGTTTCGAGCAGTACTTC	CASSLPGFEQYF
TRBV5-1	TRBD1	few	TRBJ2-2	TGCGCCAGCACGACAGGGGGCGACACCGGGGAGCTGTTTTTT	CASTTGGDTGELFF
TRBV7-9	-	-	TRBJ2-7	TGTGCCAGCAGCTCCAGGGGCTCCTACGAGCAGTACTTC	CASSSRGSYEQYF
TRBV15	TRBD2	-	TRBJ2-2	TGTGCCACGGGGGACTACTACACCGGGGAGCTGTTTTTT	CATGDYYTGELFF
TRBV10-3	TRBD1	-	TRBJ2-2	TGTGCCATCAGTGAGGACAGGGACACCGGGGAGCTGTTTTTT	CAISEDRDTGELFF
TRBV4-1	TRBD1	-	TRBJ2-5	TGCGCCAGCAGTTGGACAGGGAAGCAAGAGACCCAGTACTTC	CASSWTGKQETQYF
TRBV7-2	-	few	TRBJ2-1	TGTGCCAGCAGCTTCCAGCGGATTGTTATCTACAATGAGCAGTTCTTC	CASSFQRIVIYNEQFF
TRBV19	TRBD1	-	TRBJ2-1	TGTGCCAGTAGGGGTCTTTGGACAGGGAAAAATGAGCAGTTCTTC	CASRGLWTGKNEQFF
TRBV19	TRBD1	-	TRBJ1-6	TGTGCCAGTAGCCCGCGGACAGGGGGGAATTCACCCCTCCACTTT	CASSPRTGGNSPLHF
TRBV21-1	-	-	TRBJ1-2	TGTGCCAGCAACCTACAGTTTCATGGCTACACCTTC	CASNLQFHGYTF
TRBV5-1	-	few	TRBJ2-2	TGCGCCAGTCAAATTGGTGACAGCTTCACCGGGGAGCTGTTTTTT	CASQIGDSFTGELFF
TRBV4-1	-	few	TRBJ1-2	TGCGCCAGCAGCCAAGTGGGGGCCACGTCGGCAACTAACTATGGCTACACCTTC	CASSQVGATSATNYGYTF
TRBV19	-	-	TRBJ1-2	TGTGCCAGTAGCCCCGAGAAAGCTAACTATGGCTACACCTTC	CASSPEKANYGYTF
TRBV19	-	few	TRBJ2-7	TGTGCCAGTAGTATAGGTAGCGGATCCCCCCCGGCGGAGCAGTACTTC	CASSIGSGSPPAEQYF
TRBV12-5	TRBD2	-	TRBJ2-1	TGTGCTAGTGGTTTGCCCGGGAGGTCCCCTGGGGCCACCTACAATGAGCAGTTCTTC	CASGLPGRSPGATYNEQFF
TRBV11-2	-	-	TRBJ2-3	TGTGCCAGCAGCCAACAGACGGATACGCAGTATTTT	CASSQQTDTQYF
TRBV6-5	-	-	TRBJ2-5	TGTGCCAGCAGCCGTGACACCTCGCCGGTAGAGACCCAGTACTTC	CASSRDTSPVETQYF
TRBV9	TRBD2	few	TRBJ2-3	TGTGCCAGCAGCGAGTATGGGGGACTAGCGGGCCGATTGAGCACAGATACGCAGTATTTT	CASSEYGGLAGRLSTDTQYF
TRBV15	TRBD1	-	TRBJ2-1	TGTGCCACCAGCAGCGACAGGGGGCCCAATGATGAGCAGTTCTTC	CATSSDRGPNDEQFF
TRBV19	TRBD1	-	TRBJ1-2	TGTGCCAGTAGTCTGCGGGACAGGGCCTCTGGCTACACCTTC	CASSLRDRASGYTF
TRBV18	-	few	TRBJ2-7	TGTGCCAGCTGTTACGGTGGACAGCCCTACGAGCAGTACTTC	CASCYGGQPYEQYF
TRBV11-2	-	-	TRBJ1-1	TGTGCCAGCGGTTTCTACAGGGCAAAATTAGAAGCTTTCTTT	CASGFYRAKLEAFF
TRBV29-1	TRBD1	-	TRBJ1-2	TGCAGCGTTGAAGTCCCAGGGGACAGCTATGGCTACACCTTC	CSVEVPGDSYGYTF
TRBV30	-	once	TRBJ1-5	TGTGCCTGGAGTGTAGGGGGAAGCGGGAGTCAGCCCCAGCATTTT	CAWSVGGSGSQPQHF
TRBV7-2	TRBD2	-	TRBJ2-3	TGTGCCAGCAGCGTGACTAGCGGGGCTCTAGGGGGTACGCAGTATTTT	CASSVTSGALGGTQYF
TRBV9	-	-	TRBJ1-3	TGTGCCAGCAGCTCTGGGGGGAATACCATATATTTT	CASSSGGNTIYF
TRBV5-4	TRBD1	-	TRBJ1-6	TGTGCCAGCTCGTGGACAGGGGGCTCACCCCTCCACTTT	CASSWTGGSPLHF
TRBV13	-	-	TRBJ1-2	TGTGCCAGCAGCTTACGGTTCTATGGCTACACCTTC	CASSLRFYGYTF
TRBV2	TRBD1	-	TRBJ1-6	TGCGCCAGTATTGTAGGGGGCGCTGGGAATTCACCCCTCCACTTT	CASIVGGAGNSPLHF
TRBV9	-	-	TRBJ2-3	TGTGCCAGCAGCAAGACACCGGGGACAGATACGCAGTATTTT	CASSKTPGTDTQYF
TRBV6-5	TRBD1	-	TRBJ1-4	TGTGCCAGCAGTGGGGGACAGGGCGGTGAAAAACTGTTTTTT	CASSGGQGGEKLFF
TRBV6-5	-	-	TRBJ1-3	TGTGCCAGCTCCAACTTGGGTGAGGTTCACACCATATATTTT	CASSNLGEVHTIYF
TRBV7-9	-	-	TRBJ1-5	TGTGCCAGCAGCTTAGGGGAGGGGAGGGGCAATCAGCCCCAGCATTTT	CASSLGEGRGNQPQHF
TRBV5-6	-	few	TRBJ1-3	TGTGCCAGCAGCACAGCCGGGACATTAGGAAACACCATATATTTT	CASSTAGTLGNTIYF
TRBV5-1	TRBD1	-	TRBJ1-2	TGCGCCAGCAGCCGTACAGGGGGTATATATGGCTACACCTTC	CASSRTGGIYGYTF
TRBV30	-	-	TRBJ1-2	TGTGCCTGGAGTTCAGGAAAAGCTAACTATGGCTACACCTTC	CAWSSGKANYGYTF
TRBV27	-	-	TRBJ1-2	TGTGCCAGCAGCCCAGGAGGGTTTGGCTACACCTTC	CASSPGGFGYTF
TRBV5-6	-	-	TRBJ2-7	TGTGCCAGCAGCCGGACTTACGAGCAGTACTTC	CASSRTYEQYF
TRBV18	-	-	TRBJ1-6	TGTGCCAGCTCACCGTCAGAGGATTCACCCCTCCACTTT	CASSPSEDSPLHF
TRBV27	TRBD1	-	TRBJ1-1	TGTGCCAGCAGTTTATCAGTGGGACAGGGCCGGGACACTGAAGCTTTCTTT	CASSLSVGQGRDTEAFF
TRBV7-6	TRBD2	-	TRBJ2-1	TGTGCCAGCAGCTTTCGGGGCGGGGGGAAGGCTGAGCAGTTCTTC	CASSFRGGGKAEQFF
TRBV4-3	-	-	TRBJ2-1	TGCGCCAGCAGCCGTAACAGCCTAGCCCATGATAATGAGCAGTTCTTC	CASSRNSLAHDNEQFF
TRBV5-1	-	-	TRBJ2-1	TGCGCCAGCAGCTTGGGGCCCCCCTCCTACAATGAGCAGTTCTTC	CASSLGPPSYNEQFF